This T cell receptor beta chain appears in the sequencing data of a study of T cell repertoires in cytomegalovirus infection. Study findings and constraints: Totalled public TCR beta family frequency picked out people who carried CMV plus the relevant HLA. CMV-specific HLA-C-restricted TCR beta clonotypes dominated the ex vivo response.

TCRdb re-analysed the reads in MiXCR, keeping a single row per CDR3 protein. The profile covers roughly 310,000 distinct CDR3 sequences, with 25% to 30% appearing a single time and roughly 20% taken by the ten largest. Trimming shortened V by 0 bases and J by 8 bases, and 13 bases separated the two germline ends. The CDR3 consists of 14 residues. The germline gives CDR1 MNHGY, CDR2 SAAAGT. With regard to this clonotype: Its target is not known.

Sample: cultured PBMCs, taken from culture after CMV antigen stimulation. The rearrangement joins TRBV6-8 to TRBJ1-1; D is uncertain. The TCR originated in a human donor in good health (CMV status not recorded). Some clones in this sample may be carry-over from other donors' samples. CDR3 protein: CASSYSRSFTEAFF. The CDR3 nucleotides are TGTGCCAGCAGTTACTCGAGAAGCTTCACCGAAGCTTTCTTT.